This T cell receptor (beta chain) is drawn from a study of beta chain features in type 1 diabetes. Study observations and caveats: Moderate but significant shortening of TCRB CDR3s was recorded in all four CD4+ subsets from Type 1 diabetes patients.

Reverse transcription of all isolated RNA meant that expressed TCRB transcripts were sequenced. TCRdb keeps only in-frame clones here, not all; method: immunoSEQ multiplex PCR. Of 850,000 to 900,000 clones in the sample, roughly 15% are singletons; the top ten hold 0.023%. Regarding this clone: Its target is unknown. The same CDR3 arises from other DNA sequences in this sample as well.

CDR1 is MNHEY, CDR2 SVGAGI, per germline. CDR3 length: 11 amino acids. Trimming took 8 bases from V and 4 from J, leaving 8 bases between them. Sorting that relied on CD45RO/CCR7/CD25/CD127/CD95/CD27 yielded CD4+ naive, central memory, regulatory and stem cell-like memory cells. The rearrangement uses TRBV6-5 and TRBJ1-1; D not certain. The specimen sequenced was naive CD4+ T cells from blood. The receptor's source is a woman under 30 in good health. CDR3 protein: CASRRGTEAFF. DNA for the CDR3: TGTGCCAGCCGCCGTGGCACTGAAGCTTTCTTT.